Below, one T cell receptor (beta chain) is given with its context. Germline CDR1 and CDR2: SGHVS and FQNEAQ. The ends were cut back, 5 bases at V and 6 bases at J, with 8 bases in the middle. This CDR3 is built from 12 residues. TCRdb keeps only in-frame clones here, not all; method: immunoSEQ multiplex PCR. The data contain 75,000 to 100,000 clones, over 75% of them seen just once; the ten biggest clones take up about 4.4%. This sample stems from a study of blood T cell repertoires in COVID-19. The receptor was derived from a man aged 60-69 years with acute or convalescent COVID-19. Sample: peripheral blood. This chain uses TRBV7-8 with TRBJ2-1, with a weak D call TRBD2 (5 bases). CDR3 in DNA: TGTGCCAGCAGCCGCAGCGGCAATGAGCAGTTCTTC. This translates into CASSRSGNEQFF.